This T cell receptor (beta chain) derives from a study of T cell repertoires in cytomegalovirus infection. Across the study: In public TCR beta signatures, there were indications of both CMV infection and matching HLA type.

Study conclusions and caveats: CMV-specific HLA-C-restricted TCR beta clonotypes dominated the ex vivo response. Public TCR beta family frequency separated CMV-and-HLA carriers, including in an independent cohort.

The CDR3 has 13 residues. V lost 1 base, J lost 0 bases, and 4 bases lay in between. The germline gives CDR1 SGHRS, CDR2 YFSETQ. MiXCR was run by TCRdb on the reads, yielding one entry per CDR3 protein. Among approximately 490,000 distinct CDR3 sequences, approximately 10% were seen once, and the ten largest hold 10%. This clonotype was picked up many times. Antigen specificity is unknown. The sequenced sample was PBMCs. The sequence came from a human donor in good health (CMV status not recorded). Some clones in this sample may be carry-over from other donors' samples. The V and J genes are TRBV5-1 and TRBJ2-5; no clear D. The CDR3 here is CASSLKNQETQYF. The CDR3, as DNA: TGCGCCAGCAGCTTGAAGAACCAAGAGACCCAGTACTTC.